The T cell receptor (beta chain) described here comes from a study of radiation and T cells in renal cell carcinoma (dated by TCRdb to the early 2020s). Regarding the study in general: Samples were obtained from a clinical trial, in which 15 Gy stereotactic body radiation therapy was delivered to primary renal cell carcinomas and nephrectomy was performed 4 weeks later. In total, approximately 51 samples, comprising 26 tumors and roughly 27 peripheral blood samples, were subjected to TCR beta sequencing. Across all 50 or so samples, 4,016,671 unique CDR3 nucleotide sequences, encoding 2,658,974 unique CDR3 amino acid sequences, were identified. What the study reported, not specific to this receptor: Because no pretreatment tumor biopsies were available, whether clonotypes were present in the tumor at baseline could not be determined. Changes in the blood repertoire were not tracked past 4 weeks after treatment. In blood, the top tumor clonotypes increased from baseline to 2 weeks after radiation and then shrank by 4 weeks, which suggests a temporary expansion of tumor-resident clones. With a single-armed trial design, the study had no way to address how radiation dose or scheduling affects the TCR repertoire.

The immunoSEQ kit was used, according to the manufacturer's recommendations, to generate TCR beta libraries from genomic DNA. For library preparation, a first multiplex PCR was performed with proprietary primers, followed by a second PCR in which unique barcodes were added, and bead cleanups were performed after each round. A kit-provided positive control reaction and a negative control reaction were included in every sample batch. The final libraries were assessed on an Agilent 4200 TapeStation D1000 ScreenTape, pooled by volume, and quantified by qPCR. Sequencing was performed on an Illumina NextSeq500 using a MidOutput 150-cycle cartridge, with 156 Read1 cycles, 15 Index1 cycles, and the kit custom primers. The pooled library was loaded at approximately 0.92 pM, and approximately 18% PhiX control was spiked in. As for the authors' bioinformatics: Vendor-processed data were analyzed in R, and a clonotype was defined as all T cells sharing the same CDR3 nucleotide sequence. For clone abundance analyses, frequencies were normalized to the 10,000 most abundant clones per sample. Before analysis, public T cell clones were removed, and these numbered fewer than six per sample on average. Tumor-enriched clonotypes and baseline blood-enriched clonotypes were defined as those with an abundance difference of at least 32-fold between compartments. A beta-binomial differential abundance model was applied to find clonotypes that expanded or contracted between blood time points. Tumor-blood repertoire similarity was measured with the Baroni-Urbani and Buser coefficient, and groups were compared using two-tailed Wilcoxon tests in R. TCRdb's version of the immuneACCESS table is confined to in-frame rearrangements and falls short of the full clone set. An unresolved V gene accounts for under half of the shortfall where checked; the remainder is of unknown origin. D and trimming were read from the DNA, whereas the V and J calls and clone size are those reported in that table. The table for this sample lists about 120,000 clones; about 81% of them were counted only once. The ten largest clonotypes hold about 1.9% of the sample.

A note on this clone: Its binding antigen is unknown. No quality values exist for individual bases; no much larger clone is one base distant.

The label giving this sample's time point can be read as: blood 2 weeks post-SBRT. What the treatment or condition label conveys for this sample: 15 Gy SBRT to primary tumor, nephrectomy 4 weeks later. To follow tumor-enriched clonotypes, serial peripheral blood was collected from radiation-treated patients at baseline and at 2 weeks and 4 weeks after SBRT. Every patient's renal cell carcinoma showed clear cell pathology. The QIAamp DNA Blood Mini Kit (Qiagen) was used to prepare genomic DNA for TCR sequencing. The analyses included only samples that passed all quality control checks. The junction shows trimming of 2 bases on V and 4 bases on J, and the gene matches do not reach 9 bases of it. The CDR3 contains 16 residues, cysteine and phenylalanine counted. Of the read, only the CDR3 DNA is kept; its 48 bases are in frame from base 1. CDR1 WNHNN and CDR2 SYGVQD were looked up in the germline V gene (reference sequence).

This clonotype was sampled from a woman aged 55-75 years with renal cell carcinoma. Sequences were derived from blood, sampled from a patient whose treatment included radiotherapy and nephrectomy. The chain is made from TRBV10-1 and TRBJ2-7; TRBD1 matches 9 bases in the middle. The CDR3 protein sequence reads: CASSEGDREPFYEQYF. The sequence in DNA is TGCGCCAGCAGTGAGGGGGACAGGGAACCCTTTTACGAGCAGTACTTC.